This T cell receptor (beta chain) was recovered during a study of blood T cell repertoires in COVID-19. The overall study: Samples representing acute and convalescent COVID-19 were sourced from the United States, Italy and Spain.

Method: immunoSEQ multiplex PCR; TCRdb's copy keeps in-frame clones and lacks some. Here the sample spans some 370,000 clones, 80% to 90% being singletons. This clone came up once. Germline trimming cut 3 bases from V and 1 base from J; bases unmatched to any gene: 8. From germline, CDR1 is SGHVS and CDR2 FQNEAQ. CDR3 length: 16 amino acids. The chain carries TRBV7-8 and TRBJ2-5, with 7 bases matching TRBD1. This TCR derives from a man between 35 and 55 years old with acute or convalescent COVID-19. Source material: peripheral blood. The CDR3 nucleotides are TGTGCCAGCAGCTTGAACAGGGGTTCCCTCCAAGAGACCCAGTACTTC. Translating gives CASSLNRGSLQETQYF.